This T cell receptor beta chain is from a study of blood T cell repertoires in COVID-19. Across the study: T cells, B-cell-depleted T cells, or PBMCs supplied cDNA or gDNA.

V shed 2 bases and J shed 7 bases, with 9 bases lying between them. The CDR3 is 13 residues long. Per the original data handling: Reference gene primer amplification yielded estimated nucleated cell counts. Using immunoSEQ multiplex PCR, the repertoire was profiled, and TCRdb retains in-frame clones only, with some absent. That table supplies the V and J calls and clone size; D and trimming were determined from the DNA. Here the sample spans 100,000 to 150,000 clones, 85% being singletons. The chain recombines TRBV23-1 with TRBJ1-5; D is unresolved. TRBV23-1 is an open reading frame whose function is uncertain. The TCR sequence derives from a woman older than 75 with acute or convalescent COVID-19. Specimen: peripheral blood. The CDR3 coding sequence is TGCGCCAGCAGTCAACCCTGTCGGCAGCCCCAGCATTTT. Residues: CASSQPCRQPQHF.